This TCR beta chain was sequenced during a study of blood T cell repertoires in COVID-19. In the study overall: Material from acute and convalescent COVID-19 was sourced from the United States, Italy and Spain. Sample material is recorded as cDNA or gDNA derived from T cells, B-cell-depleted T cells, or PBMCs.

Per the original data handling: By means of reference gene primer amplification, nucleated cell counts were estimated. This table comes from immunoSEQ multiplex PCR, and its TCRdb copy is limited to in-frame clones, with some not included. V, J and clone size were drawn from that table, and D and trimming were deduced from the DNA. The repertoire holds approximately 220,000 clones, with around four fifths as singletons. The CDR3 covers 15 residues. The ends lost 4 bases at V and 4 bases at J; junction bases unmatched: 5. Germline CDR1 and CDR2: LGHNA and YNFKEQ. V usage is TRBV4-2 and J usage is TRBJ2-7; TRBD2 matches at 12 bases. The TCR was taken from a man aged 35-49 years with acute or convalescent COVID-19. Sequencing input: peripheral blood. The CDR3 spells CASSPLAGGIYEQYF. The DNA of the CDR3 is TGTGCCAGCAGCCCCCTAGCGGGAGGGATATACGAGCAGTACTTC.